This entry features one T cell receptor (beta chain) sequence. Its antigen is not identified. Sequencing used immunoSEQ multiplex PCR; TCRdb keeps in-frame clones, though not all of them. The repertoire holds tens of thousands of clones, with 75% to 90% as singletons. The record originates from a study of OX40 agonist ivuxolimab in advanced cancers. In the study overall: Partial response was recorded in three patients: one hepatocellular carcinoma and two cutaneous melanoma cases.

Study-level points and caveats: Within 6 weeks, CD4+ and CD8+ blood T cells expanded clonally at 0.1 to 3.0 mg/kg. Among the lowest peripheral clonal expansion occurred in 0.1-3.0 mg/kg partial responders.

The clonotype was recovered from an adult with an advanced solid tumor such as melanoma, head and neck, liver or kidney cancer. Sample: CD4+ or CD8+ T cells sorted from blood, taken in a trial of the OX40 agonist ivuxolimab.

CDR3 loop: CSARGGGMETQYF. CDR3 coding DNA: TGCAGCGCCCGGGGAGGGGGGATGGAGACCCAGTACTTC. This chain connects TRBV29-1 to TRBJ2-5, with a possible D match to TRBD2 (7 bases). Germline CDR1 reads SQVTM; CDR2 reads ANQGSEA. The CDR3 contains 13 residues. Between the trimmed V and J ends, which lost 7 bases and 5 bases, there was a span of 17 bases. The full variable domain, its missing parts supplied by reference TRBV29-1 and TRBJ2-5, is SAVISQKPSRDICQRGTSLTIQCQVDSQVTMMFWYRQQPGQSLTLIATANQGSEATYESGFVIDKFPISRPNLTFSTLTVSNMSPEDSSIYLCSARGGGMETQYFGPGTRLLVL.